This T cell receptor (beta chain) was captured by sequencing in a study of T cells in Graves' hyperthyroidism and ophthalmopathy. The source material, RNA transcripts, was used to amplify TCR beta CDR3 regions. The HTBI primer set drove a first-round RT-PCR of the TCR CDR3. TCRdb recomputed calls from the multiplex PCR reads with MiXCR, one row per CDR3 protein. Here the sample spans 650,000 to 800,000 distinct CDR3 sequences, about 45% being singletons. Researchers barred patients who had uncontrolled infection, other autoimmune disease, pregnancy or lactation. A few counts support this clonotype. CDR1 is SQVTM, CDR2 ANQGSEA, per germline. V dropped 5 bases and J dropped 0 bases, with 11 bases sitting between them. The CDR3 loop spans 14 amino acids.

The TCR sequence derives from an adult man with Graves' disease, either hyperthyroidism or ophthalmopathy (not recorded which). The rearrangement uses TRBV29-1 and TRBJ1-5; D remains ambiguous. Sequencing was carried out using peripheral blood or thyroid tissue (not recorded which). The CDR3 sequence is CSVLDAYSNQPQHF. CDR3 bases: TGCAGCGTTTTGGATGCTTATAGCAATCAGCCCCAGCATTTT.